The 8 T cell receptor beta chains below were found in one sample sequenced in a study of blood T cell repertoires in COVID-19. Some clones are missing from TCRdb's copy, which holds only in-frame ones; the method was immunoSEQ multiplex PCR. Altogether fewer than 450,000 clones are present, roughly 87% being singletons, with the ten largest covering 0.9% to 1.2%. The sequenced material came from PBMCs or T cells enriched from blood (not recorded which). The receptors originated from a woman under 40 who had recovered from COVID-19.

The chain carries TRBV3-1 (or the pseudogene TRBV3-2) and TRBJ2-5; a possible D gene is TRBD2 (6 bases). The CDR3 runs to 15 residues. V was cut by 10 bases and J by 7 bases, with 25 bases left in between. Germline V lookup: CDR1 LGHDT, CDR2 YNNKEL (reference sequence). The CDR3 nucleotides are TGTGCCAACCCTTCCGGCGGGGCTAACGGGGGGACCCAGTACTTC. This translates into CANPSGGANGGTQYF.

The chain joins TRBV3-1 (or the pseudogene TRBV3-2) to TRBJ2-1; 9 bases match TRBD1. V gave up 3 bases and J gave up 1 base; unmatched junction bases: 7. Germline CDR1 and CDR2: LGHDT and YNNKEL (reference sequence). The CDR3 loop spans 17 amino acids. The chain's CDR3 is CASSHLRDRASYNEQFF. DNA for the CDR3: TGTGCCAGCAGCCACCTCCGGGACAGGGCGTCCTACAATGAGCAGTTCTTC.

This sequence joins TRBV7-9 and TRBJ2-7; D is undetermined. There are 14 residues in the CDR3. Between the trimmed V and J ends, which lost 5 bases and 2 bases, there was a span of 13 bases. From germline, CDR1 is SEHNR and CDR2 FQNEAQ (reference sequence). The CDR3 DNA is TGTGCCAGCAGCCCACCCTTATCAGCCTACGAGCAGTACTTC. It codes for CASSPPLSAYEQYF.

This clone was found a few times. In nucleotides, the CDR3 is TGTGCCACCAGTGCGGCTAGCGGGGGGGAAACGCAGTATTTT. It is translated as CATSAASGGETQYF. The chain uses TRBV24-1 and TRBJ2-3; 12 positions match TRBD2. Per the germline V gene, CDR1 is KGHDR and CDR2 is SFDVKD. This CDR3 has 14 amino acids. V was clipped by 5 bases and J by 9 bases; unmatched bases: 5.

The chain carries TRBV11-2 and TRBJ2-7, with TRBD1 matching over 10 bases. The CDR3 loop spans 17 amino acids. Germline V lookup: CDR1 SGHAT, CDR2 FQNNGV. After removal of 5 bases from V and 3 bases from J, the junction contained 13 bases not matched to a gene. CDR3 bases: TGTGCCAGCAGCGAAACCGGCCTGGGACAGGGGAACTACGAGCAGTACTTC. Translating it yields CASSETGLGQGNYEQYF.

The V call is TRBV28, the J call TRBJ2-7; 7 bases align to TRBD1. The CDR3 loop spans 15 amino acids. V was pared by 3 bases and J by 0 bases, with 5 bases of the junction left unmatched. Germline CDR1 is MDHEN and CDR2 is SYDVKM. The DNA of the CDR3 is TGTGCCAGCAGTTTGCACGGGACAGTCTCCTACGAGCAGTACTTC. Its translation: CASSLHGTVSYEQYF.

This chain links TRBV19 with TRBJ1-5; maybe TRBD1 (5 bases). CDR3 length: 16 amino acids. Germline V CDR1 and CDR2: LNHDA, SQIVND (reference sequence). Trimming removed 5 bases at V and 9 bases at J, with 23 bases between. CDR3 sequence (DNA): TGTGCCAGTAGTCCCCGGGGGACGACCTCCTCGAGGCCCCAGCATTTT. Its protein is CASSPRGTTSSRPQHF.

The DNA of the CDR3 is TGTGCCAGCTCACCACTCGGACAGAAAAGCTCCTACGAGCAGTACTTC. Protein product: CASSPLGQKSSYEQYF. J is TRBJ2-7 and V is TRBV18, with D perhaps matching TRBD1 (6 bases). There are 16 residues in the CDR3. The germline gives CDR1 KGHSH, CDR2 LQKENI. The V and J ends lost 1 base and 0 bases respectively, with 13 bases between them.